This T cell receptor (beta chain) was recorded in a study of technical replicates of blood from a few donors. With V trimmed by 0 bases and J by 2 bases, 2 bases remained unmatched. In germline, CDR1 is SGHTA, CDR2 FQGNSA. The CDR3 sequence is 16 residues long. The table lists this clone with a count of one. Assay: immunoSEQ multiplex PCR; the TCRdb copy retains only in-frame clones and omits some. The sample has tens of thousands of clones; about 98% are singletons. The chain recombines TRBV7-2 with TRBJ2-1; 9 bases agree with TRBD2. The receptor was derived from a human donor in good health. Sequenced sample: T cells isolated from PBMCs. In DNA form, the CDR3 reads TGTGCCAGCAGCTTAGCGGCTAGCGGGACCTACAATGAGCAGTTCTTC. Translated: CASSLAASGTYNEQFF.